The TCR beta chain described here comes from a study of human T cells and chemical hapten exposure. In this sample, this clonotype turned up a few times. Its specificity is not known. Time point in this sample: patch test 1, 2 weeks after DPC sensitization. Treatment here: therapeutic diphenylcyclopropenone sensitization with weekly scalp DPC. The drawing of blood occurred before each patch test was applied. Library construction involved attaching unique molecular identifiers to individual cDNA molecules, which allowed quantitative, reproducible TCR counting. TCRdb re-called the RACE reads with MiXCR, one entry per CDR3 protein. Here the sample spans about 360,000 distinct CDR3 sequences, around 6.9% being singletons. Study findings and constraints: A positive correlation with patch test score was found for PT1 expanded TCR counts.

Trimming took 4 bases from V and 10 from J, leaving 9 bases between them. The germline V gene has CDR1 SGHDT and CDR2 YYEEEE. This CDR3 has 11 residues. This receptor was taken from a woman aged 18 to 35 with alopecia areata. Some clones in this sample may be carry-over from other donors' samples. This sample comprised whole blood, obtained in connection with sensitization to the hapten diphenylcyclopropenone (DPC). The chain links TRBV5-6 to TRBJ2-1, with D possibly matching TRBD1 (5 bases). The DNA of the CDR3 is TGTGCCAGCAGCCAGACAGCGGAGCAGTTCTTC. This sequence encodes CASSQTAEQFF.